This TCR beta chain was recovered during a study of radiotherapy plus CTLA-4 blockade in lung cancer. Whole-study findings and limits: Interferon-beta, together with early blood T cell clone dynamics, reportedly best predicted response.

Comments on this clone: Its antigen is not known.

Clones were read by immunoSEQ multiplex PCR, and TCRdb kept only the in-frame ones, dropping some. The profile shows around 110,000 clones, approximately 90% of them singletons. The J segment lost 2 bases and the V segment lost 6 bases, leaving 3 bases of the junction unmatched. Germline V gives CDR1 SGHAT, CDR2 FQNNGV. The length of the CDR3 is 14 residues. Material: peripheral blood, obtained from a patient treated with radiotherapy plus ipilimumab. The V gene is TRBV11-2, the J gene TRBJ2-7; 11 nucleotides line up with TRBD2. The sequence was collected from a human donor with non-small cell lung cancer that progressed on radiotherapy plus ipilimumab. CDR3 nucleotides: TGTGCCAGCAGGGTAGCGGGGGGGGCCTACGAGCAGTACTTC. It codes for CASRVAGGAYEQYF.